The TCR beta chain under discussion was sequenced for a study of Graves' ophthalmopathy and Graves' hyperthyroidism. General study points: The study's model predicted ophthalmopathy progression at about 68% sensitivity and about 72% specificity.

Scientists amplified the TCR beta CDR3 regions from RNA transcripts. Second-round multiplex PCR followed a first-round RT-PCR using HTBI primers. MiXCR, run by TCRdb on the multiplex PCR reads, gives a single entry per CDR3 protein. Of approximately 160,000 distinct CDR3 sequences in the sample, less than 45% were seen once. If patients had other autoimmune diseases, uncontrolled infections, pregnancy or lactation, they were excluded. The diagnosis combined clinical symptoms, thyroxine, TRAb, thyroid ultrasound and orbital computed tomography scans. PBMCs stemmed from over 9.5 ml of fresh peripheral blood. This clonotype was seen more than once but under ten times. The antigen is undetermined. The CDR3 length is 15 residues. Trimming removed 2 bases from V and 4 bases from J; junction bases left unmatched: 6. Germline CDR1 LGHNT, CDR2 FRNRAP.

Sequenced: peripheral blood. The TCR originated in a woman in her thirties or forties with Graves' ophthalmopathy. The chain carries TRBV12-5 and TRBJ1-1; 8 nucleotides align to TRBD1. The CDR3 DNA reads TGTGCTAGTGGTTTGCCAGACAGGGGATTCACTGAAGCTTTCTTT. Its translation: CASGLPDRGFTEAFF.